This T cell receptor beta chain appears in the sequencing data of a study of read filtering for tumor transcriptome and immune sequencing. Study as a whole: Eight or nine patients were R-ISS I, some 15 were R-ISS II, more than five were R-ISS III. Whole-transcriptome libraries were prepared after DNase treatment. TCR-mapped reads were about 3.5 to 10.27 million with IR-seq versus roughly 85 to 1,300 with RNA-seq. Findings and limits, study-wide: RNA-seq captured clonotypes less deeply and reliably than IR-seq.

The CDR3 totals 14 residues. Germline V gene data show CDR1 as DFQATT and CDR2 as SNEGSKA (reference sequence). The V and J ends lost 4 bases and 4 bases, in that order; junction bases with no gene match: 6. Molecular barcoded adaptors covering alpha/delta and beta/gamma chains were used on approximately 400 ng RNA. One entry per CDR3 protein, called by TCRdb with MiXCR from the reads. The data hold about 22,000 distinct CDR3 sequences, with about an eighth observed a single time. This clonotype has a count of ten or more. Its specificity is not known. The receptor comes from a donor aged 40 or over with multiple myeloma. The J gene is TRBJ2-2, the V gene TRBV20-1; 7 bases fit TRBD2. Input material: a population of CD138-negative cells sorted from bone marrow. The CDR3 sequence is CSANYREVTGELFF. CDR3 DNA: TGCAGTGCTAACTACCGGGAGGTCACCGGGGAGCTGTTTTTT.